This T cell receptor (beta chain) was documented in a study of identical twins. The study's findings and limits: Insertions ran lower in abundant cord blood beta clonotypes, though not in memory repertoires.

Germline values: CDR1 SGDLS, CDR2 YYNGEE. The V end was cut by 0 bases, the J end by 6 bases, with 10 bases between. This CDR3 has 14 amino acids. From the 5' RACE reads, TCRdb called clonotypes with MiXCR, one entry per CDR3 protein. Of 200,000 to 250,000 distinct CDR3 sequences listed, 6.5% are singletons. This clonotype was counted a few times. Its antigen is as yet unknown. This sample also belongs to another study, concerning T cells expressing NK-cell markers. That work states: In a group of roughly 6 donors, dominant NKG2C+ clonotypes represented 1.0-7.0% of CD8+ T cells.

This chain joins TRBV9 and TRBJ2-1; TRBD1 might be the D (6 bases). Sequenced material: CD8+ T cells sorted from blood. The clonotype originates from a woman aged 18 to 35 in good health. The CDR3 DNA follows: TGTGCCAGCAGCGTAGGACAGGAAGGCAATGAGCAGTTCTTC. Translation: CASSVGQEGNEQFF. Full variable domain (missing parts from reference TRBV9 and TRBJ2-1): DSGVTQTPKHLITATGQRVTLRCSPRSGDLSVYWYQQSLDQGLQFLIQYYNGEERAKGNILERFSAQQFPDLHSELNLSSLELGDSALYFCASSVGQEGNEQFFGPGTRLTVL.